The 25 T cell receptor beta chains listed next were all sequenced from one sample in a study of blood T cell repertoires in COVID-19. The data were produced by immunoSEQ multiplex PCR, yet TCRdb's version contains in-frame clones alone and is incomplete. In the table there are 40,000 to 50,000 clones, 80% to 90% of which are singletons. Sequencing was carried out using peripheral blood. All receptors come from a human donor in a cohort sampled during active COVID-19. The donor label of this sample is uncertain.

The J gene is TRBJ2-5, the V gene TRBV10-3; a possible D gene is TRBD2 (5 bases). The CDR3 extends over 15 amino acids. CDR1 and CDR2 (germline): ENHRY, SYGVKD. Between the trimmed V and J ends, which lost 0 bases and 5 bases, there was a span of 13 bases. The CDR3 protein is CAISESKVGKETQYF. The CDR3 DNA sequence: TGTGCCATCAGTGAGTCGAAGGTCGGGAAGGAGACCCAGTACTTC.

V and J are TRBV19 and TRBJ1-5; 10 nucleotides agree with TRBD1. This CDR3 comprises 16 residues. The V gene end was trimmed by 8 bases and the J gene end by 0 bases; junction bases not matched to a gene: 7. Germline CDR1 and CDR2: LNHDA and SQIVND (reference sequence). CDR3 amino acids: CASRKGTGDSNQPQHF. The CDR3 nucleotides read TGTGCCAGTCGGAAAGGGACAGGGGATAGCAATCAGCCCCAGCATTTT.

The J gene is TRBJ1-1, the V gene TRBV7-2, with D possibly being TRBD1 (5 bases). The V gene's germline CDR1 is SGHTA and CDR2 FQGNSA. The CDR3 totals 14 residues. Trimming left V 6 bases short and J 4 bases short, with 15 bases between. In nucleotides, the CDR3 is TGTGCCAGCAGTTCTCTGGGGGGGGTCACTGAAGCTTTCTTT. Translated: CASSSLGGVTEAFF.

The chain combines TRBV7-8 with TRBJ2-3; D unresolved. The germline V and J ends were trimmed by 2 bases and 3 bases, with 12 bases remaining between them. Germline lookup yields CDR1 SGHVS and CDR2 FQNEAQ. The CDR3 has 15 residues. CDR3 in amino acids: CASSLHEDGTDTQYF. CDR3 in DNA: TGTGCCAGCAGCTTACATGAGGATGGTACAGATACGCAGTATTTT.

V and J are TRBV2 and TRBJ2-6; 7 bases align to TRBD1. The V gene end was trimmed by 6 bases and the J gene end by 11 bases; junction bases not matched to a gene: 4. This CDR3 spans 12 amino acids. CDR1 and CDR2 (germline): SNHLY, FYNNEI. CDR3 nucleotide sequence: TGTGCCAGCAGCGGACAGGCAGACGTCCTGACTTTC. Translated, it gives CASSGQADVLTF. The full variable domain, its missing parts supplied by reference TRBV2 and TRBJ2-6, is EPEVTQTPSHQVTQMGQEVILRCVPISNHLYFYWYRQILGQKVEFLVSFYNNEISEKSEIFDDQFSVERPDGSNFTLKIRSTKLEDSAMYFCASSGQADVLTFGAGSRLTVL.

J is TRBJ2-7 and V is TRBV5-6, with 15 bases that match TRBD2. The V and J ends lost 3 bases and 2 bases, in that order; junction bases with no gene match: 3. The CDR3 length is 16 residues. Germline V lookup: CDR1 SGHDT, CDR2 YYEEEE. The CDR3 sequence: CASSSWTSGGAYEQYF. For the CDR3, the DNA is TGTGCCAGCAGCTCCTGGACTAGCGGGGGGGCCTACGAGCAGTACTTC.

This chain joins TRBV25-1 and TRBJ1-1; TRBD1 matches 8 bases. There are 14 residues in the CDR3. Germline assignment: CDR1 MGHDK and CDR2 SYGVNS. Losses at the gene ends were 6 bases for V and 3 bases for J; bases not matched to a gene: 6. The CDR3 nucleotides read TGTGCCAGCAGCAACAGGGGGATTTACACTGAAGCTTTCTTT. This translates into CASSNRGIYTEAFF.

This clone was counted once. V usage is TRBV5-8 and J usage is TRBJ2-7, with 7 bases fitting TRBD1. V was clipped by 3 bases and J by 2 bases; unmatched bases: 8. This CDR3 has 15 amino acids. CDR1 and CDR2 (germline): SGHTS, YDEGEE. CDR3 in amino acids: CASSSRRQGTYEQYF. DNA of the CDR3: TGTGCCAGCAGCTCCAGGAGACAGGGAACCTACGAGCAGTACTTC.

This clone was counted a few times. The V and J genes are TRBV2 and TRBJ1-3, with 9 nucleotides matching TRBD1. V trimming: 4 bases; J trimming: 7 bases; junction bases outside the gene matches: 2. The CDR3 covers 13 residues. The germline gives CDR1 SNHLY, CDR2 FYNNEI. For the CDR3, the DNA is TGTGCCAGCAGTGGGGACAGGGAGAACACCATATATTTT. Protein: CASSGDRENTIYF.

The chain links TRBV6-5 to TRBJ1-1; a possible D gene is TRBD1 (6 bases). Germline V gives CDR1 MNHEY, CDR2 SVGAGI. CDR3 size: 14 residues. Trimming removed 7 bases from V and 4 bases from J, with 16 bases in between. CDR3 sequence: CASTAGGAGTEAFF. In nucleotides, the CDR3 is TGTGCCAGCACCGCGGGGGGGGCCGGCACTGAAGCTTTCTTT.

Note on this clone: The sample holds other DNA sequences that translate to the same CDR3. The chain carries TRBV7-9 and TRBJ1-5; a weak D match, TRBD1 (6 bases). The germline V gene encodes CDR1 SEHNR and CDR2 FQNEAQ (reference sequence). Trimming removed 0 bases at V and 4 bases at J, with 7 bases between. CDR3 length: 14 amino acids. This CDR3 reads CASSLATGNQPQHF. The CDR3 bases are TGTGCCAGCAGCTTAGCTACAGGGAATCAGCCCCAGCATTTT.

The chain combines TRBV6-2 or TRBV6-3 with TRBJ2-7; 7 nucleotides align to TRBD2. V lost 1 base and J lost 8; bases outside the gene matches: 14. CDR1 is MNHEY and CDR2 is SVGEGT in the germline V gene. The CDR3 loop spans 16 amino acids. In DNA, the CDR3 is TGTGCCAGCAGTTACTTGTCCGCAGGAGGGACTACGAAGCAGTACTTC. Translation: CASSYLSAGGTTKQYF.

This rearrangement joins TRBV23-1 to TRBJ1-5; D is unclear. TRBV23-1 is recorded as an ORF, its role being uncertain. This CDR3 region has 18 residues. V dropped 0 bases and J dropped 0 bases, with 15 bases sitting between them. The CDR3 is CASSQSRCPTYSNQPQHF. CDR3 nucleotides: TGCGCCAGCAGTCAATCGAGGTGTCCTACCTATAGCAATCAGCCCCAGCATTTT.

This clone was seen only a few times. The genes are TRBV6-6 and TRBJ1-1; D ambiguous. This CDR3 is built from 13 residues. CDR1 is MNHNY, CDR2 SVGAGI, per germline (reference sequence). Trimming cost V 7 bases and J 1 base, with 10 bases left between them. CDR3 region: CASTVLENTEAFF. CDR3 DNA sequence: TGTGCCAGCACCGTACTCGAGAACACTGAAGCTTTCTTT.

The chain couples TRBV7-9 to TRBJ1-1, with D possibly TRBD1 on 6 matching bases. The CDR3 is made up of 14 amino acids. The germline V gene has CDR1 SEHNR and CDR2 FQNEAQ (reference sequence). The V gene lost 4 bases and the J gene lost 4 bases, with 13 bases spanning the gap. The CDR3: CASSSGGGPTEAFF. CDR3 nucleotide sequence: TGTGCCAGCAGCTCCGGCGGGGGGCCCACTGAAGCTTTCTTT.

The chain couples TRBV5-1 to TRBJ2-5; a possible D gene is TRBD1 (5 bases). This CDR3 comprises 13 residues. V lost 2 bases and J 5 bases, leaving 10 bases between the germline ends. Germline CDR1 reads SGHRS; CDR2 reads YFSETQ. The CDR3 coding sequence is TGCGCCAGCAGCTTCGGACACGGGGAGACCCAGTACTTC. The encoded protein is CASSFGHGETQYF.

This chain uses TRBV6-4 with TRBJ1-1, with 7 bases fitting TRBD1. Germline V CDR1 and CDR2: MRHNA, SNTAGT. There are 11 residues in the CDR3. The ends lost 7 bases at V and 12 bases at J; junction bases unmatched: 8. The CDR3 nucleotides read TGTGCCAGCAACACAGGGGCGAGGCCTTTCTTT. This encodes CASNTGARPFF.

The chain recombines TRBV9 with TRBJ2-7, with D unclear. The CDR3 has 14 residues. Germline V gene lookup returns CDR1 SGDLS and CDR2 YYNGEE. The V end lost 4 bases, the J end lost 0 bases, and 11 bases lay between the germline ends. This CDR3 reads CASSTAPSSYEQYF. The CDR3 DNA is TGTGCCAGCAGCACAGCTCCTTCCTCCTACGAGCAGTACTTC.

The chain joins TRBV20-1 to TRBJ2-3, with 10 bases identical to TRBD2. This CDR3 is built from 16 residues. Germline assignment: CDR1 DFQATT and CDR2 SNEGSKA (reference sequence). V lost 3 bases and J lost 3; bases outside the gene matches: 9. The CDR3 loop is CSASSGGSSGTDTQYF. In DNA form, the CDR3 reads TGCAGTGCTAGTAGCGGGGGGTCCTCCGGGACAGATACGCAGTATTTT.

This clone was found a few times. The chain uses TRBV4-1 and TRBJ1-6; D is ambiguous. Germline assignment: CDR1 MGHRA and CDR2 YSYEKL. V lost 1 base to trimming and J lost 8 bases, with 12 bases between them. The CDR3 loop spans 15 amino acids. The CDR3 nucleotides read TGCGCCAGCAGCCAAGGTGAGGGCCAGGATTCACCCCTCCACTTT. Protein: CASSQGEGQDSPLHF.

This clone was detected once. This chain joins TRBV5-1 and TRBJ1-2; 10 bases line up with TRBD1. This CDR3 comprises 14 residues. The trim removed 0 bases at V and 6 bases at J, leaving 2 bases unmatched. CDR1 and CDR2 from the germline V gene are SGHRS and YFSETQ. The CDR3 region is CASSLEGTGDGYTF. CDR3 nucleotide sequence: TGCGCCAGCAGCTTGGAAGGGACAGGGGATGGCTACACCTTC.

The genes are TRBV10-1 and TRBJ2-4, with D maybe TRBD2 (7 bases). CDR1 WNHNN and CDR2 SYGVQD come from the germline V gene (reference sequence). Trimming cost V 10 bases and J 3 bases, with 16 bases left between them. There are 14 residues in the CDR3. Written as DNA, the CDR3 is TGCGCCACCCTTGGGGGGGCGGTCAAAAACATTCAGTACTTC. It codes for CATLGGAVKNIQYF.

This chain links TRBV12-3 or TRBV12-4 with TRBJ1-2; 7 bases agree with TRBD1. CDR3 length equals 13 residues. The V gene end was trimmed by 2 bases and the J gene end by 8 bases; junction bases not matched to a gene: 5. The CDR3 DNA follows: TGTGCCAGCAGTTTATCGCAGGGGGTCGGCTACACCTTC. Translation gives CASSLSQGVGYTF.

The rearrangement links TRBV11-1 to TRBJ2-1, with a possible D match to TRBD1 (6 bases). Trimming cost V 5 bases and J 5 bases, with 16 bases left between them. In germline, CDR1 is SGHAT, CDR2 FQDESV (reference sequence). CDR3 size: 15 residues. The CDR3 DNA sequence: TGTGCCAGCAGCCAGGGGTACCTTCGGGACAATGAGCAGTTCTTC. Its translation: CASSQGYLRDNEQFF.

The chain combines TRBV2 with TRBJ2-7; 8 bases agree with TRBD1. This CDR3 has 15 amino acids. The V gene end was trimmed by 3 bases and the J gene end by 3 bases; junction bases not matched to a gene: 7. Germline V gives CDR1 SNHLY, CDR2 FYNNEI. CDR3 in amino acids: CASSDKWTGRYEQYF. The CDR3 DNA reads TGTGCCAGCAGTGATAAGTGGACAGGGCGCTACGAGCAGTACTTC. Filled out from reference TRBV2 and TRBJ2-7, the complete variable domain reads EPEVTQTPSHQVTQMGQEVILRCVPISNHLYFYWYRQILGQKVEFLVSFYNNEISEKSEIFDDQFSVERPDGSNFTLKIRSTKLEDSAMYFCASSDKWTGRYEQYFGPGTRLTVT.